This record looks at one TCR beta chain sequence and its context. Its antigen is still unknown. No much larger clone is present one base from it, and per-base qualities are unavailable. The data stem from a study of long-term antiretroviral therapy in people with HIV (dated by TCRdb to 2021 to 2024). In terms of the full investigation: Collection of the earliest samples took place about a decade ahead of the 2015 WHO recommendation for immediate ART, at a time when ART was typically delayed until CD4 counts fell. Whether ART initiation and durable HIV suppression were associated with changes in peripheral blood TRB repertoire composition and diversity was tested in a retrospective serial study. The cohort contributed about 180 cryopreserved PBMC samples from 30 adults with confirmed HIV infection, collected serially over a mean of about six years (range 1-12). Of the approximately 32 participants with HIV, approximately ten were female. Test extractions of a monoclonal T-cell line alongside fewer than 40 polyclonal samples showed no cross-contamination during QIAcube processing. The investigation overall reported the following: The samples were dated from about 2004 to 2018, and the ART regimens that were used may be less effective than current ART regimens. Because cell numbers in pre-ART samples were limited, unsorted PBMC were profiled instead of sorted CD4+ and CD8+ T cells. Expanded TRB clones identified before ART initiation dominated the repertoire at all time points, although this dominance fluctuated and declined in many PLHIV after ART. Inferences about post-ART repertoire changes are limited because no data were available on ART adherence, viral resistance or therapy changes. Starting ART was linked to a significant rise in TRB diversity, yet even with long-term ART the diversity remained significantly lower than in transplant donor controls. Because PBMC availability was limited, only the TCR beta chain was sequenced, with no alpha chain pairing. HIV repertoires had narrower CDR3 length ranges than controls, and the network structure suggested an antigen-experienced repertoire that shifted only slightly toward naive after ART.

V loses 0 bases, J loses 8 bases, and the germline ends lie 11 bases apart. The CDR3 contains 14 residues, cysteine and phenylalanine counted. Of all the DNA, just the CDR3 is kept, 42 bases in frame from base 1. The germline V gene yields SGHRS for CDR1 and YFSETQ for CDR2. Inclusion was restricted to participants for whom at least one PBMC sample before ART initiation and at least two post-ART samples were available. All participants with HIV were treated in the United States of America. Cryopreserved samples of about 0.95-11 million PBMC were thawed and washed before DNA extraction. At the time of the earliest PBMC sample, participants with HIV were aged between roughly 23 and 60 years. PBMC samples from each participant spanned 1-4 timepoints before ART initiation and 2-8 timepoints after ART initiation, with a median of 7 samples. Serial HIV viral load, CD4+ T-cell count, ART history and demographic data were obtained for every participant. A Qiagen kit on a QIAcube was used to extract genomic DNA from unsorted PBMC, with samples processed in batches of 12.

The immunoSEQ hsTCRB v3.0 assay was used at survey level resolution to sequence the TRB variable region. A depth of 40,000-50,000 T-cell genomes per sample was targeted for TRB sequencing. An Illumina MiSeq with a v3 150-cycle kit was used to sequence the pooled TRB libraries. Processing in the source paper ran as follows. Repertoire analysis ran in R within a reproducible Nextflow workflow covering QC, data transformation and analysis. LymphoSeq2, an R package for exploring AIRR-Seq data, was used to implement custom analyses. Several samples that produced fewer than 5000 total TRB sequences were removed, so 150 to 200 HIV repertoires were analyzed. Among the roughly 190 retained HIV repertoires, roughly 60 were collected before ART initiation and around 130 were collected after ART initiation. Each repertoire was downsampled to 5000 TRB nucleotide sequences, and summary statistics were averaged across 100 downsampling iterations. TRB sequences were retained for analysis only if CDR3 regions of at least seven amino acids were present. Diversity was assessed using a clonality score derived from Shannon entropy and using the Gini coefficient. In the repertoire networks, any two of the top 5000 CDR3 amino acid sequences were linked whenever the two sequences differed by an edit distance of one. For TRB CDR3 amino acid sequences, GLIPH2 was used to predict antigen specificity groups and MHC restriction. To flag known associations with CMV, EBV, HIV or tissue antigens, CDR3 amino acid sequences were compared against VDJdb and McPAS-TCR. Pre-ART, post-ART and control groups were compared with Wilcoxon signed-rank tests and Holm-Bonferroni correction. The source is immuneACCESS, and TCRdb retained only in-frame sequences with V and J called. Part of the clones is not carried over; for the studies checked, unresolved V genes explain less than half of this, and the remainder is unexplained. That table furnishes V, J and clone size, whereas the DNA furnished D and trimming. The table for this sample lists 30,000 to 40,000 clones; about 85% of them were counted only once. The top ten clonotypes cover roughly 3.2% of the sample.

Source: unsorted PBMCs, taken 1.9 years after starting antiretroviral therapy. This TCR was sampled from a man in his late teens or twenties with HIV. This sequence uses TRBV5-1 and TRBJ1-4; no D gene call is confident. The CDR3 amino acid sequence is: CASSLVSFGEKLFF. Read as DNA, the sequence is TGCGCCAGCAGCTTGGTGTCTTTTGGAGAAAAACTGTTTTTT.